This record covers a single T cell receptor beta chain. The antigen is undetermined. Germline V lookup: CDR1 MNHEY, CDR2 SMNVEV (reference sequence). Losses at the gene ends were 2 bases for V and 4 bases for J; bases not matched to a gene: 5. The CDR3 runs 15 residues. This record comes from a study of human T cells and chemical hapten exposure. Study in general: Small pooled library volume differences chiefly drove per-sample TCR yield variation. Study-wide results and limits: No change in TCRs above 1 in 1000 frequency was produced by DPC sensitization.

Unique molecular identifiers were linked by the library to individual cDNA molecules. In the authors' methods: With a range of roughly 23,224 to 690,600, the median per sample was around 96,000 TCRs. TCRdb re-called the RACE reads through MiXCR, storing one row per CDR3 protein. These V and J calls are TCRdb output, not the study's own analysis. The data hold fewer than 100,000 distinct CDR3 sequences, with approximately 8.6% observed a single time. Stated time point: healthy volunteer bleed at 6 weeks. Before extraction, the whole blood was not fractionated, and total RNA was taken from it. Sequenced sample: whole blood. The sequence was collected from a female donor in good health. Some clones in this sample may be carry-over from other donors' samples. The rearrangement joins TRBV27 to TRBJ2-3; 8 bases map to TRBD1. CDR3 amino acids: CASSLLQGAPDTQYF. The DNA of the CDR3 is TGTGCCAGCAGTTTACTCCAGGGGGCCCCAGATACGCAGTATTTT.